This TCR beta chain was identified during a study of T cell responses to AZD1222 COVID-19 vaccine (TCRdb year 2021). Background for the entire study: AZD1222 recipients given second doses at about 4 weeks or at about 12 weeks were pooled, since spike-specific TCR depth and breadth were not found to differ between the two schedules. TCR sequencing was performed for 233 trial participants, of whom around 200 were given two doses of AZD1222 and around 25 were given two doses of MenACWY control vaccine. Trial participants were enrolled by age into 18-55, 56-69 and 70-plus year subgroups, with approximately 150, 28 and 58 TCR-sequenced participants respectively. The research as a whole found: Most participants were white British and females outnumbered males, and the authors suggested that clonal diversity may have been underestimated. Because no day 14 peak-response samples were available, repertoires were characterized only after the peak T cell response. A significant rise in spike-specific TCR breadth and depth was observed after two AZD1222 doses relative to day 0 and relative to MenACWY recipients. Conclusions about previously exposed vaccinees were limited because only a handful of AZD1222 recipients were SARS-CoV-2 seropositive at baseline. Nearly half of unique spike-specific TCRs reportedly recognized epitopes outside regions mutated in the B.1.351 and B.1.1.7 variants. Vaccine-associated CD4 TCRs spanned the whole spike protein, with dominant responses in regions 160-218 and 743-854. In the small 56-69-year group, the increase in depth fell short of significance, most likely because of low power.

As to this clone: Its antigen is still unknown. Base qualities are not at hand, and no much larger clone is one base apart.

This specimen's time point label, per the study, means: baseline before first vaccination. Samples from vaccinated people were obtained from the UK trials COV001 and COV002, which included a single-blind randomized controlled phase 2/3 trial of AZD1222 (ChAdOx1 nCoV-19) in healthy adults. For TCRbeta chain sequencing, PBMC samples were collected from trial participants at day 0 and at day 28 after the second dose. The CDR3 regions of human TCRbeta chains were subjected to immunosequencing. The authors' pipeline ran thus. TCRs in the repertoires were compared against a reference library of SARS-CoV-2-specific TCRs that had been generated with the MIRA antigen-specificity platform. Breadth was defined as the fraction of unique TCRs that were SARS-CoV-2-associated, and depth was defined as the fraction of total T cells that were SARS-CoV-2-associated. Each spike-specific TCR was assigned to its reactive spike region and to a CD4 or CD8 class using the MIRA data. Log10-transformed breadth and depth values were compared by one-way ANOVA with Sidak's multiple comparisons tests. In its TCRdb copy, this immuneACCESS table keeps in-frame sequences only and misses some clones. Where compared with another copy, unresolved V genes explain less than half of these, and the others have no known cause. V, J and clone size are those of that table, while D and trimming were read from the DNA. This sample is represented by 120,000 or so clones; around 92% of them were singletons. 1.1% of the sample comes from the top ten.

The sequence derives from an adult in good health. Sample: peripheral blood, taken on day 0 of AZD1222 vaccination.

CDR3 region: CASIGTLNTGELFF. The nucleotides read TGTGCCAGCATCGGGACACTAAACACCGGGGAGCTGTTTTTT. The sequence links TRBV5-6 to TRBJ2-2; a tentative D call is TRBD1 (6 bases match). Taken from the germline V gene, the CDR1 and CDR2 loops are SGHDT and YYEEEE. V is reduced by 6 bases and J by 2 bases, leaving a spacing of 11 bases between them. The CDR3 goes from the cysteine to the phenylalanine over 14 residues. Solely the CDR3 DNA is kept, with 42 bases framed from the first base.